The rows below give T cell receptor beta chains drawn from one sample of a study of blood T cell repertoires in COVID-19. Clones were sequenced by immunoSEQ multiplex PCR, and TCRdb holds only the in-frame ones, with some missing. This table holds 300,000 to 450,000 clones, 88% found once. What was sequenced was PBMCs or T cells enriched from blood (not recorded which). The receptors originated from a woman aged 25 to 39 who had been exposed to COVID-19. CDR3s include the opening cysteine and the closing phenylalanine or tryptophan. The D gene is left open where the match is weak. Clone size is not always given. Where it is, it says once, few, many or a class for expanded clones.

v_call	d_call	j_call	clone_size	cdr3_nt	cdr3_aa
TRBV28	NA	TRBJ1-2	NA	TGTGCCAGCAGTCTTAGACAGCACGGCTACACCTTC	CASSLRQHGYTF
TRBV28	NA	TRBJ1-2	NA	TGTGCCAGCAGCGGACTTTGGGAAGGCTACACCTTC	CASSGLWEGYTF
TRBV11-1	TRBD2	TRBJ2-5	NA	TGTGCCAGCAGCCTCGGGACGGAGCGGGGGACCCAGTACTTC	CASSLGTERGTQYF
TRBV7-9	TRBD1	TRBJ1-1	few	TGTGCCAGCAGCCGTCGACAGGGCACTGAAGCTTTCTTT	CASSRRQGTEAFF
TRBV11-2	TRBD1	TRBJ1-1	NA	TGTGCCAGCAGCCCGGGGGGACAGGTGCTGGGCACTGAAGCTTTCTTT	CASSPGGQVLGTEAFF
TRBV5-6	TRBD1	TRBJ1-2	NA	TGTGCCAGCAGCTTCGCGTTGCAGACAGGGACGTATGGCTACACCTTC	CASSFALQTGTYGYTF
TRBV18	NA	TRBJ2-7	NA	TGTGCCAGCTCACCCAAAAACGAGCAGTACTTC	CASSPKNEQYF
TRBV7-9	TRBD1	TRBJ1-1	NA	TGTGCCAGCAGCCGGACAGGGATCGCTGAAGCTTTCTTT	CASSRTGIAEAFF
TRBV19	TRBD2	TRBJ2-1	NA	TGTGCCAGTAGTTACGGGACTAGCGCCAACAATGAGCAGTTCTTC	CASSYGTSANNEQFF
TRBV12-3/TRBV12-4	NA	TRBJ2-7	NA	TGTGCCAGCAGTTTTCGCCATCAGGGAGAGCAGTACTTC	CASSFRHQGEQYF
TRBV5-1	TRBD2	TRBJ2-1	NA	TGCGCCAGCAGCTTAACTAGCGACCGGAGCTCCTACAATGAGCAGTTCTTC	CASSLTSDRSSYNEQFF
TRBV27	NA	TRBJ1-1	NA	TGTGCCAGCAGTTCCGGGACACGGTCGAACACTGAAGCTTTCTTT	CASSSGTRSNTEAFF
TRBV3-1/TRBV3-2	NA	TRBJ2-1	NA	TGTGCCAGCAGCCAAGGGTCTGTGGGCAGGGTCAATGAGCAGTTCTTC	CASSQGSVGRVNEQFF
TRBV3-1/TRBV3-2	TRBD1	TRBJ2-4	NA	TGTGCCAGCAGCCAATCAGGGGGCCGGGACTTAAACATTCAGTACTTC	CASSQSGGRDLNIQYF
TRBV11-2	NA	TRBJ2-1	few	TGTGCCAGCAGCTTACAGCGGAGCAATGAGCAGTTCTTC	CASSLQRSNEQFF
TRBV5-1	TRBD1	TRBJ1-5	NA	TGCGCCAGCAGCCCAGGGACAGGAGGGAATCAGCCCCAGCATTTT	CASSPGTGGNQPQHF
TRBV12-5	NA	TRBJ1-5	NA	TGTGCTAGTGGTAGCAGGGTACTGGCTAGCAATCAGCCCCAGCATTTT	CASGSRVLASNQPQHF
TRBV6-5	TRBD1	TRBJ2-7	NA	TGTGCCAGCAGAACTGGACAGGGGACCTACGAGCAGTACTTC	CASRTGQGTYEQYF
TRBV7-9	NA	TRBJ2-1	NA	TGTGCCAGCAGCTTAGGGGAGGAGCGCTTAAGCTCCTACAATGAGCAGTTCTTC	CASSLGEERLSSYNEQFF
TRBV15	NA	TRBJ1-5	NA	TGTGCCACCAGCAGAGATTCCGGGGGAGGGAGCAATCAGCCCCAGCATTTT	CATSRDSGGGSNQPQHF
TRBV23-1	NA	TRBJ2-1	NA	TGCGCCAGCAGTCAATTGAGAGCGACGAGCTCCTACAATGAGCAGTTCTTC	CASSQLRATSSYNEQFF
TRBV7-2	NA	TRBJ1-5	NA	TGTGCCAGCAGCTTAGGGGCCAGAGTGGGGACTTGGCAGCCCCAGCATTTT	CASSLGARVGTWQPQHF
TRBV15	NA	TRBJ2-7	NA	TGTGCCACCAGCAAAAGCGCGTCGGGGGTTTACGAGCAGTACTTC	CATSKSASGVYEQYF
TRBV20-1	NA	TRBJ1-4	NA	TGCAGTGCTATAATGAATGAAAAACTGTTTTTT	CSAIMNEKLFF
TRBV2	NA	TRBJ2-1	NA	TGTGCCAGCAGTGAAAGCCTAGATGGCAATGAGCAGTTCTTC	CASSESLDGNEQFF
TRBV29-1	TRBD1	TRBJ2-5	NA	TGCAGCGTCGACAGGGTCCAAGAGACCCAGTACTTC	CSVDRVQETQYF
TRBV7-2	TRBD1	TRBJ2-7	NA	TGTGCCAGCAGCTTAACTGGGACAGAGGCGGGCGAGCAGTACTTC	CASSLTGTEAGEQYF
TRBV19	NA	TRBJ1-4	once	TGTGCCAGAACCCAGGGAGGGTATGAAAAACTGTTTTTT	CARTQGGYEKLFF
TRBV11-3	TRBD2	TRBJ2-1	NA	TGTGCCAGCAGCTCCGGACTAGCGGGAGGGTTAACCTACAATGAGCAGTTCTTC	CASSSGLAGGLTYNEQFF
TRBV28	NA	TRBJ2-2	NA	TGTGCCAGCAGCCGAGACACCGGGGAGCTGTTTTTT	CASSRDTGELFF
TRBV10-1	NA	TRBJ2-3	NA	TGCGCCAGCAGCCCCCCCGCTAAGCGCCTTAGCACAGATACGCAGTATTTT	CASSPPAKRLSTDTQYF
TRBV30	NA	TRBJ1-2	NA	TGTGCCTGGAGTGTGGGGGGGGATGGCTACACCTTC	CAWSVGGDGYTF
TRBV3-1/TRBV3-2	NA	TRBJ2-3	NA	TGTGCCAGCAACGTAACGGATACTACCCTAGCAGGTTCAGCGCAGTATTTT	CASNVTDTTLAGSAQYF
TRBV9	NA	TRBJ2-7	NA	TGTGCCAGCAGCCCTCTTGCGGGATACGAGCAGTACTTC	CASSPLAGYEQYF
TRBV13	NA	TRBJ2-2	NA	TGTGCCAGCAGCTTAAGGGGAAACACCGGGGAGCTGTTTTTT	CASSLRGNTGELFF
TRBV5-1	NA	TRBJ2-2	NA	TGCGCCAGCAGCCTTTCCCCCGGCCAAGGGGTCACCGGGGAGCTGTTTTTT	CASSLSPGQGVTGELFF